The T cell receptor beta chain under discussion was sequenced for a study of blood T cells in healthy people across ages. Study-wide results and limits: In older individuals, TCR beta diversity per million T cells was lower, falling roughly linearly with age. Long-lived donors exceeded aged donors in naive CD4+ cells and diversity. Using unsorted PBMCs precluded a conclusive naive versus antigen-experienced comparison.

A second PCR of about 7 to 12 cycles used a sample-barcoded 5' primer and a J-beta primer mix. MiXCR was run by TCRdb on the 5' RACE reads, yielding one entry per CDR3 protein. The top ten hold around 37% of the sample, which has 600,000 to 650,000 distinct CDR3 sequences, 58% seen once. V trimming: 3 bases; J trimming: 4 bases; junction bases outside the gene matches: 7. Germline assignment: CDR1 MNHNS and CDR2 SASEGT. The CDR3 runs to 15 residues. On this clonotype itself: Its cognate antigen is unknown.

The receptor was derived from a man in his 60s in good health. Sample: blood. This sequence joins TRBV6-1 and TRBJ2-7; TRBD1 matches at 9 bases. For the CDR3, the DNA is TGTGCCAGCAGTGATGGGACAGGGAGAGGATACGAGCAGTACTTC. Translated: CASSDGTGRGYEQYF.